This T cell receptor beta chain appears in the sequencing data of a study of T cells expressing NK-cell markers (dated by TCRdb to 2018 to 2021). Study-wide context: Three sorted T-cell subsets (CD3+CD56+NKG2C+, CD3+CD56+NKG2C- and CD3+CD56-NKG2C+) from under 10 donors had their TCR beta-chain repertoires profiled. Among the eight sequenced donors, only one was HCMV-seronegative, while the other seven were HCMV-seropositive. The eight sequenced donors were randomly selected healthy volunteers, three men and five women. Illumina HiSeq 2000/2500, MiSeq or NextSeq was used to sequence libraries as 2 x 150 bp reads.

To determine HCMV serostatus, a commercial ELISA kit was used to detect HCMV-specific IgG in serum. Ficoll density gradient centrifugation was used to isolate peripheral blood mononuclear cells from blood. On the study overall, not on this receptor specifically: In six donors, the dominant CD3+CD56+NKG2C+ clonotypes were among the top 10 CD8+ clonotypes and accounted for roughly 1.0-8% of CD8+ T cells. Those dominant clonotypes were again the most abundant among CD3+CD56-NKG2C+ cells in several donors, at about 28.3-65%. Whether the expanded NKG2C-expressing T cell clones were specific for HCMV antigens was left unclear.

Details on this clonotype: There is no known antigen for this receptor.

The sequencing machine was an Illumina HiSeq 2000. 5'RACE template switching, by which a universal primer site and unique molecular identifiers were added, was used to make TCR beta cDNA libraries. Synthesis of cDNA was primed from the TCR beta constant segment and was followed by two consecutive PCR amplification steps. The study's own analysis went as follows. Reads were demultiplexed and grouped by UMI with MIGEC, and clonotypes were assembled and quantified with MiTCR. To exclude erroneous sequences, only TCR cDNA sequences supported by at least two reads were retained. Downstream repertoire analysis used the tcR package, and clonotypes were matched across fractions by CDR3 nucleotide sequence plus V segment. VDJmatch was used to annotate antigen specificity against VDJdb, with one amino acid substitution in CDR3 permitted. With the reads reprocessed by TCRdb, a single entry stands for each CDR3 protein sequence and no DNA is reported. These V and J calls derive from TCRdb rather than the authors' analysis. The record for this sample contains 500,000 or so distinct CDR3 sequences. The top ten hold approximately 3.6% of the sample.

This TCR derives from a man between 18 and 35 years old in good health. Donor details come from another sample of the same person, matched by shared clones. Sequenced: blood T cells: a sorted CD56 or NKG2C T cell subset, CD4+ or CD8+ T cells, or bulk PBMC T cells (not recorded which).

This receptor carries the CDR3 CASSQVFAEENNEQFF. The chain couples TRBV3-1 to TRBJ2-1; the D call of TRBD2 rests on TCRdb alone, since no DNA is present to check it. For CDR1 and CDR2, the germline V gene (reference sequence) lists LGHDT and YNNKEL. The CDR3 spans 16 residues, from the cysteine through the phenylalanine. No DNA was logged.